This T cell receptor beta chain was captured in a study of T cell responses to AZD1222 COVID-19 vaccine. The study, taken as a whole, reports: There were mostly white British donors and more females than males, and clonal diversity was possibly underestimated. When two AZD1222 doses had been given, Spike-specific TCR breadth and depth rose. Unmutated variant regions are reportedly targeted by nearly half of spike-specific TCRs. Repertoire samples came only from after the peak T cell response.

As to this clone: What it binds is not known.

Assay: immunoSEQ multiplex PCR; the TCRdb copy retains only in-frame clones and omits some. The profile covers 100,000 to 150,000 clones, with 87% appearing a single time and 10% taken by the ten largest. This clonotype originated in an adult in good health. The specimen comprised peripheral blood, sampled on day 0 of AZD1222 vaccination.

The CDR3 region is CASSDAIREQYF. The CDR3 region has the DNA TGTGCCAGCAGCGACGCAATCCGCGAGCAGTACTTC. The chain has TRBV7-2 and TRBJ2-7; D is ambiguous. CDR1 is SGHTA and CDR2 is FQGNSA in the germline V gene. V was clipped by 5 bases and J by 6 bases, with 11 bases between them. The CDR3 runs 12 residues.